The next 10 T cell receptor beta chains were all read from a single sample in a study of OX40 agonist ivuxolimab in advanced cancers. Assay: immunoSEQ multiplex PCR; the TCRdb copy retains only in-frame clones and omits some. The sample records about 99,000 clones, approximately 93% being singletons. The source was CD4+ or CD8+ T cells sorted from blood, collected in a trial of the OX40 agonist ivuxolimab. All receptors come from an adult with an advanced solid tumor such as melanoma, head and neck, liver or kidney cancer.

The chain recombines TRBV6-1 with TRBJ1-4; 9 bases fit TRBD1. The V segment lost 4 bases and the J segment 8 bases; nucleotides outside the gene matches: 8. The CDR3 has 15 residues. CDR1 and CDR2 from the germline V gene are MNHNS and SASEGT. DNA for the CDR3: TGTGCCAGCAGTGGAACCGGGACAGGGATAGAAAAACTGTTTTTT. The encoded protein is CASSGTGTGIEKLFF.

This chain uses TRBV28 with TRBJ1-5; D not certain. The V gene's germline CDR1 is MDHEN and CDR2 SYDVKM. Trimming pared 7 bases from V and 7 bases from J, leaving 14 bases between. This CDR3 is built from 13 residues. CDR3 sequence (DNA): TGTGCCAGCACCCCCCCCCTCGCACAGCCCCAGCATTTT. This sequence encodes CASTPPLAQPQHF.

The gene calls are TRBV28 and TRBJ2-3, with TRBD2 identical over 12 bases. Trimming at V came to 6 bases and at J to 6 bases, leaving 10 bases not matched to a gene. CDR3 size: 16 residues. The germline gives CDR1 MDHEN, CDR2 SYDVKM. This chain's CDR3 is CASSWGLAGYVDTQYF. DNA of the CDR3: TGTGCCAGCAGCTGGGGACTAGCGGGCTATGTGGATACGCAGTATTTT.

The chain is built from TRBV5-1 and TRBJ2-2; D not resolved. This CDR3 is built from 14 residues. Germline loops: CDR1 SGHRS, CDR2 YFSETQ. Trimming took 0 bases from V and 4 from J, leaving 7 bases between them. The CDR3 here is CASSLATVTGELFF. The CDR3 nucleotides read TGCGCCAGCAGCTTGGCAACAGTCACCGGGGAGCTGTTTTTT.

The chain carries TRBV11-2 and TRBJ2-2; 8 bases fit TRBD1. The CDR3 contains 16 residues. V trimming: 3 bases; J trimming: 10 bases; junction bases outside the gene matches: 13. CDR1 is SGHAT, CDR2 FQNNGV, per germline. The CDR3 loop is CASSLLGTGGIEELFF. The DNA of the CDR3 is TGTGCCAGCAGCTTGCTCGGGACAGGTGGGATTGAGGAGCTGTTTTTT.

CDR3 nucleotides: TGCGCCAGCAGCCACCCAGGGAGTAGCACAGATACGCAGTATTTT. Translation: CASSHPGSSTDTQYF. The chain has TRBV4-3 and TRBJ2-3; D is possibly TRBD1 or TRBD2 (5 bases each). The CDR3 consists of 15 residues. The germline V gene encodes CDR1 LGHNA and CDR2 YSLEER. Trimming removed 3 bases from V and 0 bases from J, with 10 bases in between.

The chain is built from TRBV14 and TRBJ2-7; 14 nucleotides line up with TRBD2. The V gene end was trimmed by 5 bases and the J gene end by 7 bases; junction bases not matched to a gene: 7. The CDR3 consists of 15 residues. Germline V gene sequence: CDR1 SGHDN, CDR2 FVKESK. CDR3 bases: TGTGCCAGCAGCAAGGGACTAGCGGGAGTGGAAGAGCAGTACTTC. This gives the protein CASSKGLAGVEEQYF.

CDR3: CASSDRGNEKLFF. In DNA, the CDR3 is TGTGCCAGCAGTGACAGGGGGAATGAAAAACTGTTTTTT. The chain recombines TRBV6-1 with TRBJ1-4; 7 bases agree with TRBD1. After removal of 3 bases from V and 5 bases from J, the junction contained 0 bases not matched to a gene. CDR1 and CDR2 from the germline V gene are MNHNS and SASEGT. The CDR3 spans 13 residues.

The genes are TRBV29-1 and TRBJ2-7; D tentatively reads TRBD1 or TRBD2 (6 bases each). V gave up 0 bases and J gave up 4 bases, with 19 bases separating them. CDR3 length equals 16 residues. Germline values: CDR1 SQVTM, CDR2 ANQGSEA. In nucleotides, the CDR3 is TGCAGCGTTGAAGATCATAGCGGTAGGGGGGATTACGAGCAGTACTTC. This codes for CSVEDHSGRGDYEQYF.

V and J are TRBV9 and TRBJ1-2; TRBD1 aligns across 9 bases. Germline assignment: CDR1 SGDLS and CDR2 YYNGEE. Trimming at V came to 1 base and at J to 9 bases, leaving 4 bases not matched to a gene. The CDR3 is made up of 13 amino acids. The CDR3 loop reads CASSVRQGGSYTF. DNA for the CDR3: TGTGCCAGCAGCGTAAGACAGGGGGGGAGCTACACCTTC.